Here is one TCR beta chain with its context. This specimen belongs to a study of blood T cell repertoires in COVID-19. Whole-study context: PBMCs, B-cell-depleted T cells, or T cells were the source of the cDNA or gDNA that made up the material.

V was cut by 8 bases and J by 1 base, with 21 bases left in between. This CDR3 has 17 residues. Under the authors' procedure: For nucleated cells, counts were estimated from reference gene primer amplification. The table came from immunoSEQ multiplex PCR; TCRdb's copy has only in-frame clones and leaves some out. V and J calls and clone size are as listed in that table; D and trimming were resolved from the DNA. Altogether 110,000 to 150,000 clones are present, over 70% being singletons, with the ten largest covering about 40%. This clonotype originated in a human donor in a cohort sampled during active COVID-19. Sequencing input: peripheral blood. The rearrangement uses TRBV23-1 and TRBJ1-5; D is possibly TRBD1 (6 bases). TRBV23-1 is flagged as an ORF with uncertain function. Written as DNA, the CDR3 is TGCGCCAGCCTCGCCGACAGGAATTCTCTGAGCAATCAGCCCCAGCATTTT. Translating gives CASLADRNSLSNQPQHF.